This T cell receptor beta chain stems from a study of cytomegalovirus exposure and HLA in healthy donors. Findings and caveats of the study: In a later analysis, CMV-associated beta chains were mostly HLA-associated, it appeared.

The V end lost 7 bases, the J end lost 5 bases, and 16 bases lay between the germline ends. The CDR3 is 14 residues long. CDR1 and CDR2 (germline): MDHEN, SYDVKM. Concerning this clone: The antigen is undetermined.

The PCR ran on 60 Vbeta and 13 Jbeta primers. Sequenced by immunoSEQ multiplex PCR; TCRdb stores in-frame clones only, minus some. The sample holds roughly 160,000 clones, roughly four fifths seen once. This TCR was recovered from a man aged 40-49 years in good health and CMV-seronegative. Sequencing was performed on PBMCs. The chain combines TRBV28 with TRBJ2-3, with D maybe TRBD2 (6 bases). In DNA, the CDR3 is TGTGCCAGCACCTTAGGACTACAACTAGATACGCAGTATTTT. Amino acid sequence: CASTLGLQLDTQYF.